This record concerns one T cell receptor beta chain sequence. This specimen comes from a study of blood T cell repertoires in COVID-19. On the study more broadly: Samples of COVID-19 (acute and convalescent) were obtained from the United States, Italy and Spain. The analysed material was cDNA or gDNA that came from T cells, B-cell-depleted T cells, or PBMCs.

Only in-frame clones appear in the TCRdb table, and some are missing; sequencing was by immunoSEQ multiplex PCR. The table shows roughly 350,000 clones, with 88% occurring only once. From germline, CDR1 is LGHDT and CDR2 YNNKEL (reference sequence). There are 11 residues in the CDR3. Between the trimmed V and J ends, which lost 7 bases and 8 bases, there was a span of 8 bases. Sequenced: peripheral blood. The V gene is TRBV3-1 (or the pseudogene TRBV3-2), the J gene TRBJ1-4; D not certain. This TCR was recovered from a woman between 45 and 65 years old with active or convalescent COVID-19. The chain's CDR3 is CASTNREKLFF. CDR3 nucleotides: TGTGCCAGCACCAATCGGGAAAAACTGTTTTTT.